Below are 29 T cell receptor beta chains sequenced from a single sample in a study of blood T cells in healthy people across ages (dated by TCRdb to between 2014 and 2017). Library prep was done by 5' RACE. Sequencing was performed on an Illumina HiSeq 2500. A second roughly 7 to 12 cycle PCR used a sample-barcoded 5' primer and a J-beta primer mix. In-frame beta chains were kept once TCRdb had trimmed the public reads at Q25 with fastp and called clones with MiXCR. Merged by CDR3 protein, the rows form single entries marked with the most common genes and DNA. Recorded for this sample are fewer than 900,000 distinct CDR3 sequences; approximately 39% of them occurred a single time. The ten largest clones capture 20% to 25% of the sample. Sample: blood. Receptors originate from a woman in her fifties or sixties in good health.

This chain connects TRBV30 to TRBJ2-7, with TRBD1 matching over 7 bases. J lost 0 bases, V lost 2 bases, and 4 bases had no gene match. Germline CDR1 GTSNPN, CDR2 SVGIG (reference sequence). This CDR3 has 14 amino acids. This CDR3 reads CAWSPWTGSYEQYF. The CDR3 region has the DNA TGTGCCTGGAGTCCCTGGACAGGCTCCTACGAGCAGTACTTC.

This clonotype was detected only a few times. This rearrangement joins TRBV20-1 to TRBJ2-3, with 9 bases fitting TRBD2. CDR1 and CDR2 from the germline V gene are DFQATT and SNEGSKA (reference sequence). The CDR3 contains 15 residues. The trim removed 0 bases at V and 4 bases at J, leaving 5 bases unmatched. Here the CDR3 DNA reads TGCAGTGCTAGAGATAGCGGGAGTTCGGCAGATACGCAGTATTTT. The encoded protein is CSARDSGSSADTQYF.

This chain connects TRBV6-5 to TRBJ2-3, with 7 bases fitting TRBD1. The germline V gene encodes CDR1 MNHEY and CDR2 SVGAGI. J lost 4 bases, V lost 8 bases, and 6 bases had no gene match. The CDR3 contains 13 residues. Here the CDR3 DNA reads TGTGCCAGCGGAGACAGGGCCCCAGATACGCAGTATTTT. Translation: CASGDRAPDTQYF.

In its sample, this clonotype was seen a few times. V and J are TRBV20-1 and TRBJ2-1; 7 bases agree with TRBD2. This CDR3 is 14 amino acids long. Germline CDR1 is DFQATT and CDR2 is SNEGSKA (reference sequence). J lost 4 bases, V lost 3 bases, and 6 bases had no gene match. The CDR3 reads CSARPGTNYNEQFF. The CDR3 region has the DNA TGCAGTGCTAGGCCCGGGACTAATTACAATGAGCAGTTCTTC.

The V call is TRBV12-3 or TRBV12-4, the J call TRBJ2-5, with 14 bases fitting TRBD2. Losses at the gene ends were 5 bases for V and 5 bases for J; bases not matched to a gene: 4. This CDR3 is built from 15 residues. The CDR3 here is CASSPRTSGGETQYF. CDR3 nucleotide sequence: TGTGCCAGCAGTCCTCGGACTAGCGGGGGGGAGACCCAGTACTTC.

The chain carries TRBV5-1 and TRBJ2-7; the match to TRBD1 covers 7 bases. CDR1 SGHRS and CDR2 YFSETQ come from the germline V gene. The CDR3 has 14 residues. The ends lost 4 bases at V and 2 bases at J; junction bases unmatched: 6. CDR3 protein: CASSPQGVPYEQYF. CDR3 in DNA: TGCGCCAGCAGCCCCCAGGGGGTACCCTACGAGCAGTACTTC.

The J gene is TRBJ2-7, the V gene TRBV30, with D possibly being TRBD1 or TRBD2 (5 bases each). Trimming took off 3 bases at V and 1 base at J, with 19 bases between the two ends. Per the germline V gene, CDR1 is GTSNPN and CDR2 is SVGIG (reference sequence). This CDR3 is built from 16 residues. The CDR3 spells CAWSQQRGLRSYEQYF. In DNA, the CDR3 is TGTGCCTGGAGCCAACAGAGGGGATTGCGGTCCTACGAGCAGTACTTC.

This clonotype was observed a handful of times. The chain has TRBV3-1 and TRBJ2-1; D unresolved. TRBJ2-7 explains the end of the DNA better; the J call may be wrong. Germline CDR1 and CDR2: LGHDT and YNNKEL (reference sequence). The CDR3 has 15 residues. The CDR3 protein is CASSQDRSSYNEQYF. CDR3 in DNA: TGTGCCAGCAGCCAAGACAGAAGCTCCTACAATGAGCAGTACTTC.

The CDR3 protein is CSARDWGLAGAGTGELFF. The CDR3 DNA reads TGCAGTGCTAGAGATTGGGGGCTAGCGGGAGCTGGCACCGGGGAGCTGTTTTTT. The chain combines TRBV20-1 with TRBJ2-2; 10 bases fit TRBD2. V shed 0 bases, J shed 4 bases, and the junction held 11 bases outside the gene matches. There are 18 residues in the CDR3. Germline V lookup: CDR1 DFQATT, CDR2 SNEGSKA (reference sequence).

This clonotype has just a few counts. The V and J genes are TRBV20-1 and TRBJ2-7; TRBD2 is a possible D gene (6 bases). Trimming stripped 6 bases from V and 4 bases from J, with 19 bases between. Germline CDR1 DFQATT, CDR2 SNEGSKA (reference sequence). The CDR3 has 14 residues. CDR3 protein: CSAAPGTSLYEQYF. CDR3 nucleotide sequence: TGCAGTGCGGCCCCCGGAACTAGCCTATACGAGCAGTACTTC.

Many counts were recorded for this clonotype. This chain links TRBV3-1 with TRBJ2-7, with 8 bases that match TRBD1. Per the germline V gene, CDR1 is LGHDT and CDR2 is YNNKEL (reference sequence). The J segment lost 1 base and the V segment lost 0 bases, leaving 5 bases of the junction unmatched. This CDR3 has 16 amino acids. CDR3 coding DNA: TGTGCCAGCAGCCAAGATTTATACAGGGGGTCCTACGAGCAGTACTTC. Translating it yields CASSQDLYRGSYEQYF.

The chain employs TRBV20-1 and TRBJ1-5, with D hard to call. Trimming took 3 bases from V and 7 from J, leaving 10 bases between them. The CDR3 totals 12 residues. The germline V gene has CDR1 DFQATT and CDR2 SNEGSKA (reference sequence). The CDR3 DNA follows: TGCAGTGCTAGCCCGGAAGGGCAGCCCCAGCATTTT. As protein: CSASPEGQPQHF.

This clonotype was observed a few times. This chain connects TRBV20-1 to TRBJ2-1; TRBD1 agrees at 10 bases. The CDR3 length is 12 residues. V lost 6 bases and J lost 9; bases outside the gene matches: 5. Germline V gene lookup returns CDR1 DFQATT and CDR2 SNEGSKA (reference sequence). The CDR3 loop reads CSASGDRGEQFF. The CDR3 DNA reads TGCAGTGCCAGTGGGGACAGGGGTGAGCAGTTCTTC.

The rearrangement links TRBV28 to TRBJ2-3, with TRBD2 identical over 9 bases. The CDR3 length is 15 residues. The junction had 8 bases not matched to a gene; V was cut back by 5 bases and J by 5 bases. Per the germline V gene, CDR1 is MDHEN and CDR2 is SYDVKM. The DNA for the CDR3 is TGTGCCAGCAGTATAGCGGGAGCTCGTGGAGATACGCAGTATTTT. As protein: CASSIAGARGDTQYF. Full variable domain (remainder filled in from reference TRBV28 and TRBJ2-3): DVKVTQSSRYLVKRTGEKVFLECVQDMDHENMFWYRQDPGLGLRLIYFSYDVKMKEKGDIPEGYSVSREKKERFSLILESASTNQTSMYLCASSIAGARGDTQYFGPGTRLTVL.

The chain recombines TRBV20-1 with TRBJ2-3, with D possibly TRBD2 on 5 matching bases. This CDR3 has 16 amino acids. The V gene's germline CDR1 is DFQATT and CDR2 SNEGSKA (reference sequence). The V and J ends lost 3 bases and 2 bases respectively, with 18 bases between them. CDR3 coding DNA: TGCAGTGCTAGTAAACTAGTGGGTGGCTTCACAGATACGCAGTATTTT. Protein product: CSASKLVGGFTDTQYF.

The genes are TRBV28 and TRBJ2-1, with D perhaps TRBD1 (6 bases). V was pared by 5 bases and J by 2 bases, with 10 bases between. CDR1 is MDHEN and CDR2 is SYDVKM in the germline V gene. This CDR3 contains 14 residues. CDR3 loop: CASSRGRTYNEQFF. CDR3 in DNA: TGTGCCAGCAGTAGGGGGAGAACCTACAATGAGCAGTTCTTC.

The CDR3 bases are TGCGCCAGCAGCCATGACACGGGGGCCAACGTCCTGACTTTC. It yields the protein CASSHDTGANVLTF. V usage is TRBV4-3 and J usage is TRBJ2-6; no firm D call. CDR3 length: 14 residues. Germline V gene data show CDR1 as LGHNA and CDR2 as YSLEER. The germline V and J ends were trimmed by 3 bases and 4 bases, with 7 bases remaining between them.

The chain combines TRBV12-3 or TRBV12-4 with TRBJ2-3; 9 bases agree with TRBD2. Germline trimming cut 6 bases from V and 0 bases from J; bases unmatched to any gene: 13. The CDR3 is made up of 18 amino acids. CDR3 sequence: CASSLELAGISSTDTQYF. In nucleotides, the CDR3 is TGTGCCAGCAGCCTCGAGCTAGCGGGGATATCTAGCACAGATACGCAGTATTTT.

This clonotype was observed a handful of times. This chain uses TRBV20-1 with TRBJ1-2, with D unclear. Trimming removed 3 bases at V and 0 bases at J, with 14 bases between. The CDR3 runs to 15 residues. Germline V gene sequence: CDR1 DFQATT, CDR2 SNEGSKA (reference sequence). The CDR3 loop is CSASSLGASNYGYTF. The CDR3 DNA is TGCAGTGCTAGTTCTCTGGGTGCTTCTAACTATGGCTACACCTTC.

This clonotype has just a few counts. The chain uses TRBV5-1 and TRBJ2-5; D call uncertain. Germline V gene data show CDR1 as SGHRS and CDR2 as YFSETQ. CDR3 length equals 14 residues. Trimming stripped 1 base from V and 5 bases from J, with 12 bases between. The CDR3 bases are TGCGCCAGCAGCTTGCCTCTTTCCGAGGAGACCCAGTACTTC. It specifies CASSLPLSEETQYF.

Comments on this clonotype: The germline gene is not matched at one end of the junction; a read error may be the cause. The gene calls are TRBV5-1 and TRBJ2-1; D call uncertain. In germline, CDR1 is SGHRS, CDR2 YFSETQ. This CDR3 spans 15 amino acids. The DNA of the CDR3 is TGCGCCAGCGGCTTCGGTACCCCTCAGTACAATGAGCAGTTCTTC. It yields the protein CASGFGTPQYNEQFF.

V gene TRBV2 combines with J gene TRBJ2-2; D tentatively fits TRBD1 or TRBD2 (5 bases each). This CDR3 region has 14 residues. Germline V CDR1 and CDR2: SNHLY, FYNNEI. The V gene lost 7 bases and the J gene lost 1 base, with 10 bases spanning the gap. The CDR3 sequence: CASIGTVNTGELFF. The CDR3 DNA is TGTGCCAGCATCGGGACGGTGAACACCGGGGAGCTGTTTTTT.

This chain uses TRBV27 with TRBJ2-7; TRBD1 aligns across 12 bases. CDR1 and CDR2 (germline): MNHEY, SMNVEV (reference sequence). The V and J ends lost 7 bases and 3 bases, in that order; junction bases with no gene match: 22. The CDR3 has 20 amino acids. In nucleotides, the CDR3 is TGTGCCAGCAACCGCCTGGGCCCGGGACAGGGGGCCAGGGGTCTCTACGAGCAGTACTTC. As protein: CASNRLGPGQGARGLYEQYF.

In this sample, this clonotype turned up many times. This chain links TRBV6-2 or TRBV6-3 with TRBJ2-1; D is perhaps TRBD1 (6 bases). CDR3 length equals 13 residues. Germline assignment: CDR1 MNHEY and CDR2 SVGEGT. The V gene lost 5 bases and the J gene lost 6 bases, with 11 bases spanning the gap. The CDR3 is CASSTGSRNEQFF. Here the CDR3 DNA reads TGTGCCAGCAGTACAGGGTCCCGCAATGAGCAGTTCTTC.

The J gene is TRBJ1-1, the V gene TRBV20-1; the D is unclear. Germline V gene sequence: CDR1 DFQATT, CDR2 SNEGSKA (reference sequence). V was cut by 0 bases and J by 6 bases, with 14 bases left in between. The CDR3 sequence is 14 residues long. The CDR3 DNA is TGCAGTGCTAGAGAAAATTCCTTGGCGGCTGAAGCTTTCTTT. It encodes CSARENSLAAEAFF.

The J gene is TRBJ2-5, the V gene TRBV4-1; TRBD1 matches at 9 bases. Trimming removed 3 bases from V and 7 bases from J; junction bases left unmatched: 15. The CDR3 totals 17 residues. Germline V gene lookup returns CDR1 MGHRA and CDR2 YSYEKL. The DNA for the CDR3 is TGCGCCAGCAGCCATGGGACAGGGAGGGGAGATTTTCTGACCCAGTACTTC. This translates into CASSHGTGRGDFLTQYF.

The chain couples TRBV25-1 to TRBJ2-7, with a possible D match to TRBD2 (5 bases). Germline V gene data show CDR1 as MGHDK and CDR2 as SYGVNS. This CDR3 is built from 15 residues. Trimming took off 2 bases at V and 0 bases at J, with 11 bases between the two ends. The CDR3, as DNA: TGTGCCAGCAGTGAAGGGTCTAGCTTCTCCTACGAGCAGTACTTC. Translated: CASSEGSSFSYEQYF.

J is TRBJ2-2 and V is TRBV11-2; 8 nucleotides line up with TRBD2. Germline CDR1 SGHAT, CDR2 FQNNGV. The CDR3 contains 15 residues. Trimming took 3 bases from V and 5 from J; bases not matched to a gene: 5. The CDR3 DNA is TGTGCCAGCAGCTTCGGCGGGGGGATAACCGGGGAGCTGTTTTTT. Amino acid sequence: CASSFGGGITGELFF.

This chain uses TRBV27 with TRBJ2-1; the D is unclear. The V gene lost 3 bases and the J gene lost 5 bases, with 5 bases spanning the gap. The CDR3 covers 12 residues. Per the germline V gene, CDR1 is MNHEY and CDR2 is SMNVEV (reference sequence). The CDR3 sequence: CASSFINNEQFF. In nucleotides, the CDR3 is TGTGCCAGCAGTTTTATAAACAATGAGCAGTTCTTC.